This T cell receptor (beta chain) originates from a study of blood T cell repertoires in COVID-19. With 5 bases clipped from V and 3 bases from J, the junction kept 6 bases outside the gene matches. CDR3 length: 15 residues. Germline V gene data show CDR1 as SSHAT and CDR2 as FNYEAQ (reference sequence). Profiling relied on immunoSEQ multiplex PCR, and the TCRdb table lists in-frame clones only, not all of them. The top ten hold 3.5% to 4.5% of the sample, which has under 200,000 clones, roughly 89% seen once. The clonotype originates from a man between 18 and 35 years old with active or convalescent COVID-19. The gene calls are TRBV7-7 and TRBJ2-3; 9 bases map to TRBD2. The sequenced sample was peripheral blood. CDR3 residues: CASSRAGGWTDTQYF. CDR3 DNA: TGTGCCAGCAGCCGAGCGGGAGGCTGGACAGATACGCAGTATTTT.